The source of this TCR beta chain is a study of cytomegalovirus exposure and HLA in healthy donors. Study-wide findings and caveats: After further analysis at a later stage, 15,000 to 20,000 TCR beta sequences were associated with HLA alleles at 0.05 false discovery rate.

As concerns this clone: The target antigen is unknown.

The J segment lost 5 bases and the V segment lost 1 base, leaving 4 bases of the junction unmatched. The CDR3 has 14 amino acids. In germline, CDR1 is KGHSH, CDR2 LQKENI. Researchers ran the PCR with 60 Vbeta and 13 Jbeta primers. Data came from immunoSEQ multiplex PCR; TCRdb stores just in-frame clones and leaves some out. Among around 100,000 clones listed, around three quarters were seen once. The TCR comes from a female donor in good health and CMV-seropositive. Sequenced: PBMCs. This chain joins TRBV18 and TRBJ1-1, with 7 bases lining up with TRBD1. CDR3 protein: CASSPQGARTEAFF. In nucleotides, the CDR3 is TGTGCCAGCTCACCACAGGGGGCTCGGACTGAAGCTTTCTTT.